These 2 T cell receptor beta chains came from one sample sequenced in a study of tumor-infiltrating lymphocytes in primary liver carcinoma. From roughly 470 ng total RNA, TCR beta cDNA was generated with a primer in the constant region. Slightly modified ARM-PCR served as the procedure for the TCR beta libraries. These libraries came from three rounds of nested multiplex PCR. Use of TRBV1-TRBV30 forward primers with a C-beta reverse primer characterized the first two PCR rounds, which lasted about 9 cycles each. From the multiplex PCR reads, TCRdb called clonotypes with MiXCR, one entry per CDR3 protein. Here the sample spans under 200,000 distinct CDR3 sequences, around four fifths being singletons. The study co-extracted DNA and RNA from roughly 20-30 mg of unsorted bulk tissue. What was sequenced was tumor tissue from primary liver carcinoma. These receptors originate from a middle-aged man with primary liver carcinoma and hepatitis B virus infection.

This sequence joins TRBV4-1 and TRBJ1-2, with D tentatively TRBD1 (6 bases). This CDR3 has 17 amino acids. The V end was cut by 3 bases, the J end by 1 base, with 18 bases between. Germline V gene data show CDR1 as MGHRA and CDR2 as YSYEKL. The CDR3 region is CASSHETAQGLNYGYTF. The CDR3 nucleotides are TGCGCCAGCAGCCATGAAACCGCCCAGGGGCTTAACTATGGCTACACCTTC.

In this sample, this clonotype turned up a few times. V and J are TRBV9 and TRBJ2-7; 7 bases are a match to TRBD1. V lost 3 bases and J lost 3; bases outside the gene matches: 9. The CDR3 has 15 amino acids. Germline V gene sequence: CDR1 SGDLS, CDR2 YYNGEE. The CDR3 spells CASSAGTAPFYEQYF. The CDR3 DNA is TGTGCCAGCAGCGCTGGGACAGCGCCCTTCTACGAGCAGTACTTC. The variable domain in full, completed from reference TRBV9 and TRBJ2-7, reads DSGVTQTPKHLITATGQRVTLRCSPRSGDLSVYWYQQSLDQGLQFLIQYYNGEERAKGNILERFSAQQFPDLHSELNLSSLELGDSALYFCASSAGTAPFYEQYFGPGTRLTVT.